What follows are 29 T cell receptor beta chains derived from one specimen sequenced in a study of tissue T cells after allogeneic stem cell transplantation. Clones were read by immunoSEQ multiplex PCR, and TCRdb kept only the in-frame ones, dropping some. The table shows some 25,000 clones, with about 90% occurring only once. The sequences come from blood, collected before transplantation. These receptor sequences come from a male donor at least 60 years old who later had graft-versus-host disease after an allogeneic stem cell transplant.

CDR3 bases: TGCGCCAGCATAGGACAGGGGCTGATCCGTAGCGGCTACGAGCAGTACTTC. Amino acids: CASIGQGLIRSGYEQYF. The rearrangement joins TRBV10-1 to TRBJ2-7, with 9 bases lining up with TRBD1. This CDR3 contains 17 residues. The germline V gene encodes CDR1 WNHNN and CDR2 SYGVQD (reference sequence). Germline trimming cut 7 bases from V and 3 bases from J; bases unmatched to any gene: 16.

V usage is TRBV6-1 and J usage is TRBJ1-2, with TRBD1 matching over 8 bases. V lost 1 base, J lost 7 bases, and 5 bases stayed unmatched. This CDR3 contains 14 residues. Germline V gives CDR1 MNHNS, CDR2 SASEGT. CDR3: CASSEGAGGGGYTF. CDR3 in DNA: TGTGCCAGCAGTGAAGGTGCAGGGGGCGGTGGCTACACCTTC.

The rearrangement joins TRBV30 to TRBJ1-5, with 7 bases identical to TRBD1. The CDR3 has 15 residues. The germline V gene has CDR1 GTSNPN and CDR2 SVGIG (reference sequence). The V gene end was trimmed by 4 bases and the J gene end by 4 bases; junction bases not matched to a gene: 10. CDR3 protein: CAWNDGTAPNQPQHF. The CDR3 DNA reads as TGTGCCTGGAATGATGGGACAGCCCCGAATCAGCCCCAGCATTTT.

The chain uses TRBV10-3 and TRBJ2-3; D unclear. With 8 bases removed from V and 0 bases from J, the gap between germline ends came to 15 bases. The germline CDR1 and CDR2 sequences are ENHRY and SYGVKD. The CDR3 loop spans 15 amino acids. The DNA of the CDR3 is TGTGCCATCTCGAATTTTGGAACTAGCACAGATACGCAGTATTTT. This gives the protein CAISNFGTSTDTQYF.

The genes are TRBV7-2 and TRBJ1-6; D remains unclear. Trimming shortened V by 5 bases and J by 12 bases, and 8 bases separated the two germline ends. In germline, CDR1 is SGHTA, CDR2 FQGNSA. This CDR3 is built from 11 residues. CDR3 DNA sequence: TGTGCCAGCAGCGTGGGTAAACCCCTCCACTTT. Amino acids: CASSVGKPLHF.

V gene TRBV5-1 combines with J gene TRBJ1-4; TRBD1 matches at 9 bases. This CDR3 region has 16 residues. V was pared by 0 bases and J by 7 bases, with 7 bases of the junction left unmatched. Germline CDR1 is SGHRS and CDR2 is YFSETQ. The CDR3 loop is CASSLDGWDRAEKLFF. Written as DNA, the CDR3 is TGCGCCAGCAGCTTGGATGGTTGGGACAGGGCTGAAAAACTGTTTTTT. Variable domain in full (rest from reference TRBV5-1 and TRBJ1-4): KAGVTQTPRYLIKTRGQQVTLSCSPISGHRSVSWYQQTPGQGLQFLFEYFSETQRNKGNFPGRFSGRQFSNSRSEMNVSTLELGDSALYLCASSLDGWDRAEKLFFGSGTQLSVL.

The chain has TRBV28 and TRBJ2-7; the match to TRBD1 covers 8 bases. This CDR3 is built from 15 residues. V lost 11 bases, J lost 4 bases, and 16 bases stayed unmatched. Germline V gene lookup returns CDR1 MDHEN and CDR2 SYDVKM. The CDR3 reads CACAPRGTGGYEQYF. The CDR3 bases are TGTGCCTGCGCCCCCCGTGGTACAGGGGGTTACGAGCAGTACTTC. Using reference TRBV28 and TRBJ2-7 for the parts outside the CDR3, the full variable domain is DVKVTQSSRYLVKRTGEKVFLECVQDMDHENMFWYRQDPGLGLRLIYFSYDVKMKEKGDIPEGYSVSREKKERFSLILESASTNQTSMYLCACAPRGTGGYEQYFGPGTRLTVT.

The genes are TRBV5-1 and TRBJ2-2, with TRBD2 identical over 12 bases. The germline gives CDR1 SGHRS, CDR2 YFSETQ. The CDR3 is 16 residues long. V shed 4 bases and J 3 bases; nucleotides not matched to a gene: 4. CDR3 bases: TGCGCCAGCAGCCGACGACTAGCGGGGGACACCGGGGAGCTGTTTTTT. Translating gives CASSRRLAGDTGELFF.

On this clone: The same CDR3 can be traced to other DNA sequences in this sample. The chain joins TRBV19 to TRBJ1-6, with a possible D match to TRBD1 (5 bases). This CDR3 has 17 amino acids. The ends were cut back, 7 bases at V and 0 bases at J, with 16 bases in the middle. Germline V lookup: CDR1 LNHDA, CDR2 SQIVND (reference sequence). CDR3 loop: CASTSLHGGSYNSPLHF. The CDR3 nucleotides are TGTGCCAGTACCTCCCTGCACGGGGGCTCCTATAATTCACCCCTCCACTTT.

The chain is built from TRBV5-1 and TRBJ2-5; the D gene is possibly TRBD2 (5 bases). V shed 3 bases and J shed 5 bases, with 20 bases lying between them. Germline V lookup: CDR1 SGHRS, CDR2 YFSETQ. The CDR3 is made up of 16 amino acids. CDR3 protein: CASSSVRDGPSETQYF. CDR3 in DNA: TGCGCCAGCAGCTCCGTTCGGGATGGGCCGTCTGAGACCCAGTACTTC.

This chain uses TRBV6-5 with TRBJ2-7; D is ambiguous. The CDR3 sequence is 13 residues long. Germline CDR1 reads MNHEY; CDR2 reads SVGAGI. Trimming took off 7 bases at V and 2 bases at J, with 12 bases between the two ends. CDR3 sequence: CASKGDKTYEQYF. The CDR3 nucleotides are TGTGCCAGCAAAGGAGACAAGACCTACGAGCAGTACTTC.

The CDR3 nucleotides are TGTGCCTGGAGTGTACTGGATCTAGCGGGGGGGCCTTGGAATGAGCAGTTCTTC. The encoded protein is CAWSVLDLAGGPWNEQFF. V gene TRBV30 combines with J gene TRBJ2-1; 12 bases map to TRBD2. In germline, CDR1 is GTSNPN, CDR2 SVGIG (reference sequence). CDR3 length: 18 amino acids. Losses at the gene ends were 0 bases for V and 7 bases for J; bases not matched to a gene: 13. The full variable domain, its missing parts supplied by reference TRBV30 and TRBJ2-1, is SQTIHQWPATLVQPVGSPLSLECTVEGTSNPNLYWYRQAAGRGLQLLFYSVGIGQISSEVPQNLSASRPQDRQFILSSKKLLLSDSGFYLCAWSVLDLAGGPWNEQFFGPGTRLTVL.

V is TRBV10-3 and J is TRBJ2-1; TRBD2 agrees at 7 bases. The J segment lost 4 bases and the V segment lost 2 bases, leaving 17 bases of the junction unmatched. In germline, CDR1 is ENHRY, CDR2 SYGVKD. This CDR3 region has 19 residues. The CDR3 here is CAISERRGHTLAAYNEQFF. CDR3 bases: TGTGCCATCAGTGAGCGGAGGGGCCACACTCTAGCGGCTTACAATGAGCAGTTCTTC.

The chain employs TRBV21-1 and TRBJ1-1. TRBV21-1 is tagged as a pseudogene. There are 14 residues in the CDR3. The CDR3, as DNA: TGTGCCAGCAGCAAAAAAAGACGGGGGACTGAAGCTTTCTTT. It translates to CASSKKRRGTEAFF.

The chain carries TRBV19 and TRBJ1-3; 10 bases fit TRBD1. This CDR3 contains 16 residues. Germline CDR1 and CDR2: LNHDA and SQIVND (reference sequence). V dropped 5 bases and J dropped 2; count of bases not matched to a gene: 6. Here the CDR3 reads CASSRTGGPAGNTIYF. CDR3 nucleotide sequence: TGTGCCAGTAGTCGGACAGGGGGTCCTGCTGGAAACACCATATATTTT.

The sample holds one count of this clone. This rearrangement joins TRBV2 to TRBJ1-3; a possible D gene is TRBD1 (5 bases). The V end lost 5 bases, the J end lost 4 bases, and 12 bases lay between the germline ends. Germline CDR1 is SNHLY and CDR2 is FYNNEI. This CDR3 comprises 14 residues. This CDR3 is CASSQRQIGNTIYF. The DNA for the CDR3 is TGTGCCAGCAGTCAGAGACAGATAGGAAACACCATATATTTT.

V usage is TRBV3-1 (or the pseudogene TRBV3-2) and J usage is TRBJ2-5; possibly TRBD2 for D (7 bases). With 8 bases removed from V and 5 bases from J, the gap between germline ends came to 12 bases. CDR1 is LGHDT and CDR2 is YNNKEL in the germline V gene (reference sequence). The CDR3 extends over 12 amino acids. CDR3 region: CASGGAAETQYF. CDR3 bases: TGTGCCAGCGGGGGGGCTGCTGAGACCCAGTACTTC.

The V call is TRBV5-4, the J call TRBJ1-2, with a possible D match to TRBD1 (6 bases). Germline V gene data show CDR1 as SGHNT and CDR2 as YYREEE (reference sequence). The CDR3 is 13 amino acids. V shed 4 bases and J shed 6 bases, with 13 bases lying between them. The CDR3 is CASSPNGGDGYTF. The CDR3 DNA sequence: TGTGCCAGCAGCCCAAACGGGGGCGATGGCTACACCTTC.

The chain links TRBV4-1 to TRBJ1-4; possible D gene TRBD1, 6 bases. Trimming pared 4 bases from V and 4 bases from J, leaving 16 bases between. From germline, CDR1 is MGHRA and CDR2 YSYEKL. This CDR3 comprises 16 residues. CDR3 bases: TGCGCCAGCAGCCGCCAAGGACAGCCCAGTAATGAAAAACTGTTTTTT. Translating gives CASSRQGQPSNEKLFF.

The rearrangement links TRBV7-8 to TRBJ2-5, with D possibly matching TRBD2 (5 bases). This CDR3 spans 17 amino acids. The germline V and J ends were trimmed by 1 base and 4 bases, with 19 bases remaining between them. CDR1 and CDR2 (germline): SGHVS, FQNEAQ. The CDR3 is CASSLVQNVIGVETQYF. CDR3 DNA: TGTGCCAGCAGCTTAGTCCAAAATGTTATCGGGGTAGAGACCCAGTACTTC. Supplemented by reference TRBV7-8 and TRBJ2-5, the full variable domain reads GAGVSQSPRYKVAKRGQDVALRCDPISGHVSLFWYQQALGQGPEFLTYFQNEAQLDKSGLPSDRFFAERPEGSVSTLKIQRTQQEDSAVYLCASSLVQNVIGVETQYFGPGTRLLVL.

The chain carries TRBV5-1 and TRBJ2-7; perhaps TRBD1 as D (7 bases). Germline-derived CDR1 and CDR2 are SGHRS and YFSETQ. V was trimmed by 4 bases and J by 7 bases, leaving 18 bases between them. The CDR3 consists of 14 residues. CDR3 loop: CASSLGGQIQEQYF. The CDR3 DNA reads as TGCGCCAGCAGCCTGGGGGGACAGATTCAAGAGCAGTACTTC.

This chain uses TRBV6-5 with TRBJ1-5; D uncertain. The CDR3 spans 14 residues. Trimming took 7 bases from V and 3 from J, leaving 13 bases between them. Germline-derived CDR1 and CDR2 are MNHEY and SVGAGI. CDR3 in DNA: TGTGCCAGCACCGTACAAGAGACCAATCAGCCCCAGCATTTT. Protein sequence: CASTVQETNQPQHF.

This chain links TRBV3-1 (or the pseudogene TRBV3-2) with TRBJ2-2, with 12 bases aligning to TRBD2. CDR3 size: 14 residues. Trimming took 3 bases from V and 7 from J; bases not matched to a gene: 0. Germline V gives CDR1 LGHDT, CDR2 YNNKEL (reference sequence). The CDR3 nucleotides are TGTGCCAGCAGCCAGACTAGCGGGGGCGGGGAGCTGTTTTTT. It codes for CASSQTSGGGELFF.

The rearrangement uses TRBV5-8 and TRBJ1-3; D unclear. This CDR3 comprises 11 residues. Per the germline V gene, CDR1 is SGHTS and CDR2 is YDEGEE. Trimming stripped 0 bases from V and 9 bases from J, with 4 bases between. CDR3 amino acids: CASSLVGTIYF. The DNA for the CDR3 is TGTGCCAGCAGCTTGGTGGGCACCATATATTTT.

The J gene is TRBJ1-6, the V gene TRBV30, with D hard to call. V lost 0 bases, J lost 14 bases, and 11 bases lay in between. The CDR3 runs to 12 residues. Looked up from germline, CDR1 is GTSNPN and CDR2 is SVGIG (reference sequence). CDR3: CAWSVGPPTLHF. In DNA, the CDR3 is TGTGCCTGGAGTGTCGGCCCCCCTACCCTCCACTTT.

This chain links TRBV11-3 with TRBJ2-1; D is undetermined. There are 13 residues in the CDR3. CDR1 SGHNT and CDR2 YENEEA come from the germline V gene. V was clipped by 1 base and J by 1 base, with 2 bases between them. Here the CDR3 DNA reads TGTGCCAGCAGCTTAGTTTCCTACAATGAGCAGTTCTTC. Its protein product is CASSLVSYNEQFF. Complete variable domain (other parts from reference TRBV11-3 and TRBJ2-1): EAGVVQSPRYKIIEKKQPVAFWCNPISGHNTLYWYLQNLGQGPELLIRYENEEAVDDSQLPKDRFSAERLKGVDSTLKIQPAELGDSAVYLCASSLVSYNEQFFGPGTRLTVL.

V and J are TRBV7-8 and TRBJ2-7; 8 bases align to TRBD2. The germline V gene has CDR1 SGHVS and CDR2 FQNEAQ. There are 15 residues in the CDR3. The junction had 7 bases not matched to a gene; V was cut back by 3 bases and J by 3 bases. CDR3 nucleotides: TGTGCCAGCAGCTTTCGAGCGGGAGTACGCTACGAGCAGTACTTC. Translating gives CASSFRAGVRYEQYF.

A few counts support this clone. The J gene is TRBJ1-5, the V gene TRBV6-5; 7 bases are shared with TRBD1. Germline V gives CDR1 MNHEY, CDR2 SVGAGI. J lost 4 bases, V lost 3 bases, and 6 bases had no gene match. CDR3 length: 15 residues. CDR3 in DNA: TGTGCCAGCAGTTATACAGGGGATCGGAATCAGCCCCAGCATTTT. Translation gives CASSYTGDRNQPQHF.

This chain links TRBV7-9 with TRBJ2-5; TRBD1 aligns across 8 bases. Trimming at V came to 5 bases and at J to 4 bases, leaving 9 bases not matched to a gene. The CDR3 has 15 amino acids. Germline loops: CDR1 SEHNR, CDR2 FQNEAQ (reference sequence). CDR3 nucleotide sequence: TGTGCCAGCAGCCCAAGGGGACAGGCGAGAGAGACCCAGTACTTC. Translated: CASSPRGQARETQYF. The whole variable domain, filled in from reference TRBV7-9 and TRBJ2-5, reads DTGVSQNPRHKITKRGQNVTFRCDPISEHNRLYWYRQTLGQGPEFLTYFQNEAQLEKSRLLSDRFSAERPKGSFSTLEIQRTEQGDSAMYLCASSPRGQARETQYFGPGTRLLVL.